These T cell receptor beta chains were read from a single sample in a study of CD8+ T cells in alopecia areata. Measured with immunoSEQ multiplex PCR; TCRdb has only the in-frame clones, and not every one. The data show approximately 150,000 clones, more than 45% seen once. Sample: CD4+ T cells sorted from blood. These receptors originate from a human donor with alopecia areata. The CDR3 runs from the conserved cysteine through the conserved F or W. Each record gives: D gene, CDR3 length, V gene, J gene, clone size, CDR3 DNA, CDR3 protein. A D gene is named only where the DNA matches it firmly. Rows may omit the clone size; those that give it use once, few, many or a size class.

D gene: NA; CDR3 length: 17; V gene: TRBV4-1; J gene: TRBJ1-2; clone size: few; CDR3 DNA: TGCGCCAGCAGCCAAGACCCTCGGGACTTACGCGGACGTGGCTACACCTTC; CDR3 protein: CASSQDPRDLRGRGYTF
D gene: TRBD1; CDR3 length: 12; V gene: TRBV18; J gene: TRBJ1-5; clone size: few; CDR3 DNA: TGTGCCAGCGGGACAGGGGGCGAGCCCCAGCATTTT; CDR3 protein: CASGTGGEPQHF
D gene: NA; CDR3 length: 14; V gene: TRBV28; J gene: TRBJ1-5; clone size: NA; CDR3 DNA: TGTGCCAGCAGTTTAGGGGGCGACGGTCAGCCCCAGCATTTT; CDR3 protein: CASSLGGDGQPQHF
D gene: NA; CDR3 length: 12; V gene: TRBV30; J gene: TRBJ2-7; clone size: NA; CDR3 DNA: TGTGCCAGACGGACAGCATCCTACGAGCAGTACTTC; CDR3 protein: CARRTASYEQYF
D gene: NA; CDR3 length: 15; V gene: TRBV7-2; J gene: TRBJ2-3; clone size: few; CDR3 DNA: TGTGCCAGCAGCTACGGGGCTAGCTTCGGAGATACGCAGTATTTT; CDR3 protein: CASSYGASFGDTQYF
D gene: TRBD1; CDR3 length: 17; V gene: TRBV5-1; J gene: TRBJ2-6; clone size: NA; CDR3 DNA: TGCGCCAGCAGCTTGTGGGACAGGAGCACTGGGGCCAACGTCCTGACTTTC; CDR3 protein: CASSLWDRSTGANVLTF
D gene: NA; CDR3 length: 11; V gene: TRBV20-1; J gene: TRBJ2-2; clone size: few; CDR3 DNA: TGCAGTGCTAGACAGGCCGGGGAGCTGTTTTTT; CDR3 protein: CSARQAGELFF
D gene: NA; CDR3 length: 14; V gene: TRBV28; J gene: TRBJ2-5; clone size: NA; CDR3 DNA: TGTGCCAGCAGACCTGGGACTGCCCCAGAGACCCAGTACTTC; CDR3 protein: CASRPGTAPETQYF
D gene: NA; CDR3 length: 13; V gene: TRBV28; J gene: TRBJ1-1; clone size: NA; CDR3 DNA: TGTGCCAGCAGCTCCTCAATGAACACTGAAGCTTTCTTT; CDR3 protein: CASSSSMNTEAFF
D gene: NA; CDR3 length: 13; V gene: TRBV5-4; J gene: TRBJ1-2; clone size: NA; CDR3 DNA: TGTGCCAGCAGCCCTGATGGGTCCTATGGCTACACCTTC; CDR3 protein: CASSPDGSYGYTF
D gene: NA; CDR3 length: 15; V gene: TRBV27; J gene: TRBJ1-5; clone size: NA; CDR3 DNA: TGTGCCAGCAGTAAGCACTCCGGTGGCAATCAGCCCCAGCATTTT; CDR3 protein: CASSKHSGGNQPQHF
D gene: TRBD2; CDR3 length: 13; V gene: TRBV5-1; J gene: TRBJ2-3; clone size: NA; CDR3 DNA: TGCGCCAGCAGCGCGGGGGGGTCAGATACGCAGTATTTT; CDR3 protein: CASSAGGSDTQYF
D gene: NA; CDR3 length: 11; V gene: TRBV29-1; J gene: TRBJ2-7; clone size: NA; CDR3 DNA: TGCAGCGTCACAGGCTCCTACGAGCAGTACTTC; CDR3 protein: CSVTGSYEQYF
D gene: NA; CDR3 length: 12; V gene: TRBV15; J gene: TRBJ2-3; clone size: NA; CDR3 DNA: TGTGCCACCAGCAGAGACACAGATACGCAGTATTTT; CDR3 protein: CATSRDTDTQYF
D gene: NA; CDR3 length: 14; V gene: TRBV6-5; J gene: TRBJ2-7; clone size: NA; CDR3 DNA: TGTGCCAGCAGCCGTCAGGCAGGGATCTACGAGCAGTACTTC; CDR3 protein: CASSRQAGIYEQYF
D gene: TRBD1; CDR3 length: 14; V gene: TRBV29-1; J gene: TRBJ1-1; clone size: NA; CDR3 DNA: TGCAGCGTCTTAGGGACAGCCTCGGGCACTGAAGCTTTCTTT; CDR3 protein: CSVLGTASGTEAFF
D gene: TRBD1; CDR3 length: 14; V gene: TRBV29-1; J gene: TRBJ1-4; clone size: NA; CDR3 DNA: TGCAGCGTTGAGGGGACAGGGGCGGATGAAAAACTGTTTTTT; CDR3 protein: CSVEGTGADEKLFF
D gene: NA; CDR3 length: 12; V gene: TRBV29-1; J gene: TRBJ1-1; clone size: few; CDR3 DNA: TGCAGCGTGGCTAGGGGGAACACTGAAGCTTTCTTT; CDR3 protein: CSVARGNTEAFF
D gene: NA; CDR3 length: 17; V gene: TRBV14; J gene: TRBJ2-4; clone size: NA; CDR3 DNA: TGTGCCAGCAGCCAAGGTTCCGGGAGAGGGGCCAAAAACATTCAGTACTTC; CDR3 protein: CASSQGSGRGAKNIQYF
D gene: NA; CDR3 length: 13; V gene: TRBV5-1; J gene: TRBJ2-3; clone size: few; CDR3 DNA: TGCGCCAGCAGCTTGGAAGACGGCGATACGCAGTATTTT; CDR3 protein: CASSLEDGDTQYF
D gene: NA; CDR3 length: 13; V gene: TRBV29-1; J gene: TRBJ2-1; clone size: NA; CDR3 DNA: TGCAGCGTTCTCAACATGAGGTACAATGAGCAGTTCTTC; CDR3 protein: CSVLNMRYNEQFF
D gene: NA; CDR3 length: 13; V gene: TRBV7-2; J gene: TRBJ1-5; clone size: NA; CDR3 DNA: TGTGCCAGCAGTCTCAGGGGCGATCAGCCCCAGCATTTT; CDR3 protein: CASSLRGDQPQHF
D gene: NA; CDR3 length: 14; V gene: TRBV7-9; J gene: TRBJ2-1; clone size: few; CDR3 DNA: TGTGCCAGCATCCCCAGGACAAAGGTCAATGAGCAGTTCTTC; CDR3 protein: CASIPRTKVNEQFF
D gene: NA; CDR3 length: 17; V gene: TRBV2; J gene: TRBJ2-1; clone size: NA; CDR3 DNA: TGTGCCAGCAGATGGAGTCTCTCGGGGGCCTCCTACAATGAGCAGTTCTTC; CDR3 protein: CASRWSLSGASYNEQFF
D gene: TRBD1; CDR3 length: 16; V gene: TRBV29-1; J gene: TRBJ2-1; clone size: NA; CDR3 DNA: TGCAGCGTTCCAAGCATGCGGACAGGGTTCATCAATGAGCAGTTCTTC; CDR3 protein: CSVPSMRTGFINEQFF
D gene: TRBD1; CDR3 length: 14; V gene: TRBV7-9; J gene: TRBJ2-5; clone size: NA; CDR3 DNA: TGTGCCAGCAGCACACAGGGGGCGAGGGAGACCCAGTACTTC; CDR3 protein: CASSTQGARETQYF
D gene: NA; CDR3 length: 16; V gene: TRBV5-1; J gene: TRBJ2-1; clone size: NA; CDR3 DNA: TGCGCCAGCAGCTTGGGTCTAGCGAGATTCTACAATGAGCAGTTCTTC; CDR3 protein: CASSLGLARFYNEQFF
D gene: TRBD2; CDR3 length: 14; V gene: TRBV10-3; J gene: TRBJ2-2; clone size: NA; CDR3 DNA: TGTGCCACCGGACTAGCGGGAAACACCGGGGAGCTGTTTTTT; CDR3 protein: CATGLAGNTGELFF
D gene: NA; CDR3 length: 13; V gene: TRBV18; J gene: TRBJ2-5; clone size: few; CDR3 DNA: TGTGCCAGCTCAGCGGACAGTCAAGAGACCCAGTACTTC; CDR3 protein: CASSADSQETQYF
D gene: NA; CDR3 length: 11; V gene: TRBV28; J gene: TRBJ2-1; clone size: NA; CDR3 DNA: TGTGCCAGCAGTTTGGGTCTGGGCCAGTTCTTC; CDR3 protein: CASSLGLGQFF
D gene: TRBD2; CDR3 length: 15; V gene: TRBV4-1; J gene: TRBJ2-5; clone size: once; CDR3 DNA: TGCGCCAGCAGCCAAGACGGGCTAGCGGGAGAGACCCAGTACTTC; CDR3 protein: CASSQDGLAGETQYF
D gene: TRBD2; CDR3 length: 13; V gene: TRBV29-1; J gene: TRBJ2-5; clone size: NA; CDR3 DNA: TGCAGCGCCCCGACTAGCCTTCAAGAGACCCAGTACTTC; CDR3 protein: CSAPTSLQETQYF
D gene: NA; CDR3 length: 14; V gene: TRBV5-1; J gene: TRBJ2-1; clone size: NA; CDR3 DNA: TGCGCCAGCAGCTTGGACGGGGCTCGAAATGAGCAGTTCTTC; CDR3 protein: CASSLDGARNEQFF
D gene: NA; CDR3 length: 13; V gene: TRBV7-2; J gene: TRBJ2-5; clone size: NA; CDR3 DNA: TGTGCCAGCAGCTTCGGGATCCAAGAGACCCAGTACTTC; CDR3 protein: CASSFGIQETQYF
D gene: NA; CDR3 length: 14; V gene: TRBV7-9; J gene: TRBJ1-2; clone size: few; CDR3 DNA: TGTGCCAGCAGCTTAGCCCGTCCCCACTATGGCTACACCTTC; CDR3 protein: CASSLARPHYGYTF
D gene: TRBD1; CDR3 length: 15; V gene: TRBV29-1; J gene: TRBJ2-7; clone size: few; CDR3 DNA: TGCAGCGTTGAAATCTGGACAGGGGTTAGGGTCGAGCAGTACTTC; CDR3 protein: CSVEIWTGVRVEQYF
D gene: TRBD2; CDR3 length: 15; V gene: TRBV7-8; J gene: TRBJ2-7; clone size: NA; CDR3 DNA: TGTGCCAGCAGCTTAGCGGCGGGAGGCCCCTACGAGCAGTACTTC; CDR3 protein: CASSLAAGGPYEQYF
D gene: TRBD1; CDR3 length: 13; V gene: TRBV27; J gene: TRBJ1-2; clone size: NA; CDR3 DNA: TGTGCCAGCTCGGAGGACAGGAGCTATGGCTACACCTTC; CDR3 protein: CASSEDRSYGYTF
D gene: NA; CDR3 length: 14; V gene: TRBV28; J gene: TRBJ2-4; clone size: NA; CDR3 DNA: TGTGCCAGCAGGCCGCGGCCGCCCAAAAACATTCAGTACTTC; CDR3 protein: CASRPRPPKNIQYF
D gene: NA; CDR3 length: 16; V gene: TRBV7-9; J gene: TRBJ1-3; clone size: NA; CDR3 DNA: TGTGCCAGCAGCTTAGAGGTGCTACTTTCTGGAAACACCATATATTTT; CDR3 protein: CASSLEVLLSGNTIYF
D gene: NA; CDR3 length: 16; V gene: TRBV2; J gene: TRBJ2-2; clone size: NA; CDR3 DNA: TGTGCCAGCAGTGATCTCCGTCCAACAAACACCGGGGAGCTGTTTTTT; CDR3 protein: CASSDLRPTNTGELFF
D gene: NA; CDR3 length: 13; V gene: TRBV5-6; J gene: TRBJ2-3; clone size: NA; CDR3 DNA: TGTGCCAGCAAAAATAGGGGCGGAGGTACGCAGTATTTT; CDR3 protein: CASKNRGGGTQYF
D gene: NA; CDR3 length: 13; V gene: TRBV28; J gene: TRBJ2-7; clone size: NA; CDR3 DNA: TGTGCCAGCACCCGACTAACCCCCTACGAGCAGTACTTC; CDR3 protein: CASTRLTPYEQYF
D gene: NA; CDR3 length: 15; V gene: TRBV19; J gene: TRBJ2-7; clone size: few; CDR3 DNA: TGTGCCAGTAGCCCGGGCCTAACGGGAATCTACGAGCAGTACTTC; CDR3 protein: CASSPGLTGIYEQYF
D gene: NA; CDR3 length: 14; V gene: TRBV5-6; J gene: TRBJ2-5; clone size: NA; CDR3 DNA: TGTGCCAGCAGTCCACAGGGATGGGGTGAGACCCAGTACTTC; CDR3 protein: CASSPQGWGETQYF
D gene: NA; CDR3 length: 15; V gene: TRBV19; J gene: TRBJ1-5; clone size: few; CDR3 DNA: TGTGCCAGTAGTTTCGACAGGAAGAGCAATCAGCCCCAGCATTTT; CDR3 protein: CASSFDRKSNQPQHF
D gene: NA; CDR3 length: 14; V gene: TRBV29-1; J gene: TRBJ2-7; clone size: NA; CDR3 DNA: TGCAGCGTTGGATTTGTACAGGGAGGTTACGAGCAGTACTTC; CDR3 protein: CSVGFVQGGYEQYF
D gene: TRBD1; CDR3 length: 14; V gene: TRBV29-1; J gene: TRBJ2-2; clone size: few; CDR3 DNA: TGCAGCGTTAGACGGACAGGCAACACCGGGGAGCTGTTTTTT; CDR3 protein: CSVRRTGNTGELFF
D gene: NA; CDR3 length: 13; V gene: TRBV2; J gene: TRBJ1-1; clone size: few; CDR3 DNA: TGTGCCAGCAGCGTAACCACTGGCACTGAAGCTTTCTTT; CDR3 protein: CASSVTTGTEAFF
D gene: TRBD2; CDR3 length: 16; V gene: TRBV5-1; J gene: TRBJ2-1; clone size: once; CDR3 DNA: TGCGCCAGCAGCTTGGTAGCGGGCCGAACCTACAATGAGCAGTTCTTC; CDR3 protein: CASSLVAGRTYNEQFF
D gene: TRBD2; CDR3 length: 15; V gene: TRBV10-2; J gene: TRBJ2-5; clone size: few; CDR3 DNA: TGCGCCAGCAGCATCTTAGCGGGAGGGGGAGAGACCCAGTACTTC; CDR3 protein: CASSILAGGGETQYF
D gene: NA; CDR3 length: 12; V gene: TRBV7-9; J gene: TRBJ2-5; clone size: NA; CDR3 DNA: TGTGCCACCTCCCCCGTCCGGGAGACCCAGTACTTC; CDR3 protein: CATSPVRETQYF
D gene: NA; CDR3 length: 12; V gene: TRBV28; J gene: TRBJ1-2; clone size: NA; CDR3 DNA: TGTGCCAGCAGTTCCCCAGGGGAGGGCTACACCTTC; CDR3 protein: CASSSPGEGYTF